This passage covers 24 T cell receptor beta chains from one sample sequenced in a study of cytomegalovirus exposure and HLA in healthy donors. The PCR ran on 60 Vbeta and 13 Jbeta primers. Clones were read by immunoSEQ multiplex PCR, and TCRdb kept only the in-frame ones, dropping some. Among about 140,000 clones listed, roughly 80% were seen once. Sequencing was done on a sample of PBMCs. The receptors stem from a man between 18 and 29 years old in good health and CMV-seropositive.

This chain connects TRBV30 to TRBJ1-2; D is perhaps TRBD1 (5 bases). Germline CDR1 GTSNPN, CDR2 SVGIG (reference sequence). V gave up 2 bases and J gave up 1 base, with 8 bases separating them. The CDR3 sequence is 13 residues long. DNA of the CDR3: TGTGCCTGGAGTAAGGACATTAACTATGGCTACACCTTC. Protein sequence: CAWSKDINYGYTF.

Only one count was recorded for this clone. V usage is TRBV5-1 and J usage is TRBJ2-1; 10 nucleotides match TRBD2. Trimming cost V 1 base and J 8 bases; bases outside gene matches: 18. The CDR3 spans 19 residues. Germline V gene data show CDR1 as SGHRS and CDR2 as YFSETQ. CDR3 in amino acids: CASSLYVASGSDPLDEQFF. The CDR3, as DNA: TGCGCCAGCAGCTTGTATGTCGCTAGCGGGAGTGATCCTCTCGATGAGCAGTTCTTC.

The gene calls are TRBV5-8 and TRBJ2-2, with 7 bases lining up with TRBD1. CDR1 SGHTS and CDR2 YDEGEE come from the germline V gene. V lost 6 bases and J lost 4; bases outside the gene matches: 9. This CDR3 comprises 15 residues. The DNA of the CDR3 is TGTGCCAGCACCACCGACAGGGTCATCACCGGGGAGCTGTTTTTT. Its translation is CASTTDRVITGELFF. Together with reference TRBV5-8 and TRBJ2-2, the CDR3 gives the full variable domain: EAGVTQSPTHLIKTRGQQATLRCSPISGHTSVYWYQQALGLGLQFLLWYDEGEERNRGNFPPRFSGRQFPNYSSELNVNALELEDSALYLCASTTDRVITGELFFGEGSRLTVL.

This chain joins TRBV7-2 and TRBJ2-7; 10 bases are shared with TRBD2. V was clipped by 1 base and J by 7 bases; unmatched bases: 16. This CDR3 region has 18 residues. Germline V gene sequence: CDR1 SGHTA, CDR2 FQGNSA. The CDR3 here is CASSLVPAGGPSLNEQYF. The CDR3 nucleotides are TGTGCCAGCAGCTTAGTGCCAGCGGGAGGGCCGTCTCTTAATGAGCAGTACTTC.

The chain recombines TRBV30 with TRBJ2-4, with D possibly matching TRBD2 (5 bases). The V gene lost 3 bases and the J gene lost 8 bases, with 11 bases spanning the gap. This CDR3 comprises 12 residues. The germline V gene encodes CDR1 GTSNPN and CDR2 SVGIG (reference sequence). Written as DNA, the CDR3 is TGTGCCTGGAGACGGGGTCGGGACATTCAGTACTTC. This sequence encodes CAWRRGRDIQYF. Supplemented by reference TRBV30 and TRBJ2-4, the full variable domain reads SQTIHQWPATLVQPVGSPLSLECTVEGTSNPNLYWYRQAAGRGLQLLFYSVGIGQISSEVPQNLSASRPQDRQFILSSKKLLLSDSGFYLCAWRRGRDIQYFGAGTRLSVL.

Points on this clone: The junction departs from the called germline gene at one end, perhaps through a read error. This chain links TRBV7-7 with TRBJ2-2; D ambiguous. This CDR3 spans 14 amino acids. Germline V CDR1 and CDR2: SSHAT, FNYEAQ (reference sequence). This CDR3 reads CASSSRPNTGELFF. For the CDR3, the DNA is TGTGCTAGCAGCTCCCGTCCTAACACCGGGGAGCTGTTTTTT.

V usage is TRBV15 and J usage is TRBJ2-3; the D gene is possibly TRBD2 (5 bases). Germline-derived CDR1 and CDR2 are LNHNV and YYDKDF (reference sequence). V dropped 3 bases and J dropped 2 bases, with 6 bases sitting between them. The CDR3 covers 13 residues. The CDR3 reads CATSSGDTDTQYF. The CDR3 DNA reads as TGTGCCACCAGCAGCGGGGACACAGATACGCAGTATTTT.

V usage is TRBV19 and J usage is TRBJ2-5; 8 bases are a match to TRBD2. CDR3 size: 13 residues. Germline CDR1 LNHDA, CDR2 SQIVND (reference sequence). V was pared by 7 bases and J by 5 bases, with 6 bases of the junction left unmatched. For the CDR3, the DNA is TGTGCCAGTAAGTCAGCGGGAGTTGAGACCCAGTACTTC. Protein product: CASKSAGVETQYF.

V gene TRBV15 combines with J gene TRBJ1-2; TRBD1 agrees at 7 bases. The CDR3 is made up of 13 amino acids. The germline gives CDR1 LNHNV, CDR2 YYDKDF (reference sequence). The trim removed 5 bases at V and 7 bases at J, leaving 7 bases unmatched. The CDR3 is CATSSGTARGYTF. Written as DNA, the CDR3 is TGTGCCACCAGCTCCGGGACAGCGCGTGGCTACACCTTC.

This rearrangement joins TRBV9 to TRBJ2-7, with TRBD2 identical over 10 bases. V shed 3 bases, J shed 7 bases, and the junction held 10 bases outside the gene matches. CDR1 SGDLS and CDR2 YYNGEE come from the germline V gene. The CDR3 loop spans 15 amino acids. CDR3 nucleotides: TGTGCCAGCAGCGGGCCCGGGTTAGCGGGAGGTGAGCAGTACTTC. This codes for CASSGPGLAGGEQYF.

The chain combines TRBV6-1 with TRBJ1-2; 7 bases match TRBD1. Germline-derived CDR1 and CDR2 are MNHNS and SASEGT. The CDR3 contains 13 residues. V shed 3 bases, J shed 4 bases, and the junction held 2 bases outside the gene matches. CDR3 nucleotide sequence: TGTGCCAGCAGTGACCGGACAGGCTATGGCTACACCTTC. Encoded protein: CASSDRTGYGYTF.

The V and J genes are TRBV5-1 and TRBJ2-7, with D possibly being TRBD1 (5 bases). Trimming removed 0 bases from V and 5 bases from J, with 15 bases in between. Germline values: CDR1 SGHRS, CDR2 YFSETQ. CDR3 size: 15 residues. The CDR3 region has the DNA TGCGCCAGCAGCTTGGTGCCTTCCACAGGTGACGAGCAGTACTTC. Its translation: CASSLVPSTGDEQYF.

V is TRBV27 and J is TRBJ2-5, with TRBD2 identical over 8 bases. The CDR3 runs to 20 residues. V dropped 0 bases and J dropped 4; count of bases not matched to a gene: 19. Per germline, CDR1 MNHEY and CDR2 SMNVEV (reference sequence). CDR3 sequence (DNA): TGTGCCAGCAGTTTATCATTTCCCTACGGGATAGCGGGGCCGCGAGAGACCCAGTACTTC. It specifies CASSLSFPYGIAGPRETQYF.

The rearrangement joins TRBV16 to TRBJ1-1; 7 bases align to TRBD1. CDR1 is KGHSY, CDR2 FQNENV, per germline. This CDR3 is 17 amino acids long. Trimming took 1 base from V and 5 from J; bases not matched to a gene: 13. The CDR3 protein is CASSQFEFTGVGTEAFF. DNA for the CDR3: TGTGCCAGCAGCCAATTCGAGTTCACAGGGGTCGGAACTGAAGCTTTCTTT.

V gene TRBV6-5 combines with J gene TRBJ2-7, with D possibly matching TRBD1 (6 bases). The CDR3 runs 14 residues. Germline lookup yields CDR1 MNHEY and CDR2 SVGAGI. V lost 5 bases to trimming and J lost 4 bases, with 15 bases between them. The CDR3 DNA is TGTGCCAGCAGTGACCGGACAGTTTTTTACGAGCAGTACTTC. Translation: CASSDRTVFYEQYF.

The rearrangement joins TRBV5-8 to TRBJ2-2; 14 bases map to TRBD2. The CDR3 is 19 residues long. Germline trimming cut 2 bases from V and 6 bases from J; bases unmatched to any gene: 12. Germline lookup yields CDR1 SGHTS and CDR2 YDEGEE. For the CDR3, the DNA is TGTGCCAGCAGCTTCGCCGGGACTAGCGGGAGATATAAGCCCGGGGAGCTGTTTTTT. Translated, it gives CASSFAGTSGRYKPGELFF.

V is TRBV5-4 and J is TRBJ2-1, with D possibly matching TRBD1 (7 bases). The CDR3 is 15 residues long. Germline-derived CDR1 and CDR2 are SGHNT and YYREEE (reference sequence). Trimming pared 1 base from V and 10 bases from J, leaving 18 bases between. The CDR3 protein is CASSLTLAVRGEQFF. The CDR3 coding sequence is TGTGCCAGCAGCTTGACTTTAGCGGTCAGGGGGGAGCAGTTCTTC.

The J gene is TRBJ2-1, the V gene TRBV6-4; weak D call: TRBD2 (6 bases). This CDR3 has 14 residues. Per germline, CDR1 MRHNA and CDR2 SNTAGT. Trimming cost V 0 bases and J 12 bases, with 15 bases left between them. As DNA, the CDR3 is TGTGCCAGCAGTGACTCGATTGGGACTGATCGGCAGTTCTTC. It translates to CASSDSIGTDRQFF.

The chain joins TRBV28 to TRBJ1-4, with D possibly being TRBD1 (5 bases). Germline V lookup: CDR1 MDHEN, CDR2 SYDVKM. V was pared by 4 bases and J by 2 bases, with 17 bases between. The CDR3 runs 17 residues. The CDR3 DNA follows: TGTGCCAGCAGTTGGTTCAGGGCCGGTCTCACTAATGAAAAACTGTTTTTT. As protein: CASSWFRAGLTNEKLFF. Full variable domain (missing parts from reference TRBV28 and TRBJ1-4): DVKVTQSSRYLVKRTGEKVFLECVQDMDHENMFWYRQDPGLGLRLIYFSYDVKMKEKGDIPEGYSVSREKKERFSLILESASTNQTSMYLCASSWFRAGLTNEKLFFGSGTQLSVL.

The chain employs TRBV13 and TRBJ2-1, with TRBD2 as a possible D gene (7 bases). The CDR3 covers 15 residues. Germline V gene sequence: CDR1 PRHDT, CDR2 FYEKMQ (reference sequence). The V end was cut by 5 bases, the J end by 6 bases, with 17 bases between. In nucleotides, the CDR3 is TGTGCCAGCAGCCTCACGGGGGCTAGCGGCAATGAGCAGTTCTTC. It codes for CASSLTGASGNEQFF.

The J gene is TRBJ2-7, the V gene TRBV28; 7 nucleotides line up with TRBD1. With V trimmed by 3 bases and J by 4 bases, 12 bases remained unmatched. The CDR3 is 16 residues long. Germline CDR1 is MDHEN and CDR2 is SYDVKM. The CDR3 here is CASSLGFRQGRYEQYF. Here the CDR3 DNA reads TGTGCCAGCAGTTTGGGATTCCGACAGGGCAGGTACGAGCAGTACTTC.

The chain carries TRBV4-2 and TRBJ2-2; 8 bases are shared with TRBD2. The trim removed 1 base at V and 5 bases at J, leaving 3 bases unmatched. Germline-derived CDR1 and CDR2 are LGHNA and YNFKEQ. This CDR3 has 15 amino acids. CDR3: CASSQATSETGELFF. In DNA form, the CDR3 reads TGTGCCAGCAGCCAAGCGACTAGCGAAACCGGGGAGCTGTTTTTT.

This sequence joins TRBV7-9 and TRBJ2-5; TRBD2 agrees at 9 bases. Per germline, CDR1 SEHNR and CDR2 FQNEAQ (reference sequence). V was pared by 5 bases and J by 4 bases, with 11 bases of the junction left unmatched. This CDR3 is 16 amino acids long. DNA for the CDR3: TGTGCCAGCAGCCACGAGGTTGATAGCGGGAGAGAGACCCAGTACTTC. It is translated as CASSHEVDSGRETQYF.

The chain recombines TRBV9 with TRBJ2-1; 8 positions agree with TRBD2. V lost 1 base to trimming and J lost 5 bases; unmatched junction nucleotides: 2. CDR1 SGDLS and CDR2 YYNGEE come from the germline V gene. The CDR3 has 14 residues. The chain's CDR3 is CASSVRAGDNEQFF. DNA for the CDR3: TGTGCCAGCAGCGTAAGAGCGGGGGACAATGAGCAGTTCTTC.